The rows below give T cell receptor beta chains drawn from one sample of a study of cytomegalovirus exposure and HLA in healthy donors. Profiling relied on immunoSEQ multiplex PCR, and the TCRdb table lists in-frame clones only, not all of them. The sample yields over 75,000 clones, around 74% seen once. The sample was PBMCs. These receptors were obtained from a middle-aged man in good health and CMV-seropositive. Each CDR3 is given with its conserved first and last residue. The D gene is left open where the match is weak. Rows may omit the clone size; those that give it use once, few, many or a size class.

TRBV28,-,TRBJ1-1,TRBD1,15,TGTGCCAGCAGTAAGACCGGGACAGGGGACACTGAAGCTTTCTTT,CASSKTGTGDTEAFF
TRBV21-1,-,TRBJ2-2,-,15,TGTGCCAGCGCACCGGGACTAGGGGGACCCGGGGAGCTGTTTTTT,CASAPGLGGPGELFF
TRBV29-1,-,TRBJ2-1,-,13,TGCAGCTCTAAGTCTAGCTCCTACAATGAGCAGTTCTTC,CSSKSSSYNEQFF
TRBV2,-,TRBJ1-2,TRBD1,17,TGTGCCAGCAGTGAGGGGGGACAGGGGAAAGTCTCGACTGGCTACACCTTC,CASSEGGQGKVSTGYTF
TRBV5-5,-,TRBJ2-5,TRBD1,14,TGTGCCAGCAGCTTGGGAGGGACAGAAGAGACCCAGTACTTC,CASSLGGTEETQYF
TRBV7-6,-,TRBJ2-7,-,13,TGTGCCAGCAGCTCGGGACTTCTCTACGAGCAGTACTTC,CASSSGLLYEQYF
TRBV4-1,-,TRBJ2-7,-,16,TGCGCCAGCAGCCTAGGAGTGACCCAGAACTCCTACGAGCAGTACTTC,CASSLGVTQNSYEQYF
TRBV2,-,TRBJ1-6,TRBD1,13,TGTGCCAGCAGGGGACAGGGGGGTTCACCCCTCCACTTT,CASRGQGGSPLHF
TRBV28,-,TRBJ2-3,TRBD2,20,TGTGCCAGCAGTTTCCCCGGGACTAGCGGGACCCTCGTCCTAGCTGATACGCAGTATTTT,CASSFPGTSGTLVLADTQYF
TRBV12-5,medium-sized,TRBJ2-1,TRBD1,15,TGTGCTAGTGGGGGGGACAGGGGGCCCTACAATGAGCAGTTCTTC,CASGGDRGPYNEQFF
TRBV12-1,-,TRBJ2-1,-,19,TGTGCCAGCAGCCCGGTCCGGGACAGGGACGACCAGTTATTGAATGAGCAGTTCTTC,CASSPVRDRDDQLLNEQFF
TRBV6-5,few,TRBJ1-5,-,15,TGTGCCAGCAGTTACGAGGGAGGGAGCAATCAGCCCCAGCATTTT,CASSYEGGSNQPQHF
TRBV19,few,TRBJ2-7,-,13,TGTGCCAGTAGTTCCTCCAGGGGTAGCGAGCAGTACTTC,CASSSSRGSEQYF
TRBV12-5,-,TRBJ1-1,TRBD1,19,TGTGCTAGTGGTTTGACAGGGGGCGTTATCAGGTTGCGGGGCACTGAAGCTTTCTTT,CASGLTGGVIRLRGTEAFF
TRBV12-5,-,TRBJ2-2,-,16,TGTGCTAGTGGTTCCTCCGTAGCGGAGTGGACCGGGGAGCTGTTTTTT,CASGSSVAEWTGELFF
TRBV5-1,-,TRBJ1-4,-,15,TGCGCCAGCAGTTCGGGGAGCACAACTAATGAAAAACTGTTTTTT,CASSSGSTTNEKLFF
TRBV4-1,-,TRBJ2-7,-,14,TGCGCCAGCAGCCAAGAATTCCAGGGACTGGAGCAGTACTTC,CASSQEFQGLEQYF
TRBV2,-,TRBJ2-3,TRBD1,15,TGTGCCAGCAGCCCGGGACAGAGAAGCACAGATACGCAGTATTTT,CASSPGQRSTDTQYF
TRBV19,-,TRBJ1-1,TRBD1,15,TGTGCCAGTATGACAGGGGGCTCCTGGAACACTGAAGCTTTCTTT,CASMTGGSWNTEAFF
TRBV28,-,TRBJ2-2,-,13,TGTGCCAGCAGGCGTCGCGTAGCCGGGGAGCTGTTTTTT,CASRRRVAGELFF
TRBV2,-,TRBJ2-7,-,13,TGTGCCAGCAGTGTACAGCAAGGGGGCGAGCAGTACTTC,CASSVQQGGEQYF
TRBV7-9,-,TRBJ2-5,TRBD2,17,TGTGCCAGCAGCTTAGCTAGTCCACTAGCGGGAAGAGAGACCCAGTACTTC,CASSLASPLAGRETQYF
TRBV6-5,few,TRBJ1-4,-,15,TGTGCCAGCAGTTATGGGGGGGTTCAGGGCGAAAAACTGTTTTTT,CASSYGGVQGEKLFF